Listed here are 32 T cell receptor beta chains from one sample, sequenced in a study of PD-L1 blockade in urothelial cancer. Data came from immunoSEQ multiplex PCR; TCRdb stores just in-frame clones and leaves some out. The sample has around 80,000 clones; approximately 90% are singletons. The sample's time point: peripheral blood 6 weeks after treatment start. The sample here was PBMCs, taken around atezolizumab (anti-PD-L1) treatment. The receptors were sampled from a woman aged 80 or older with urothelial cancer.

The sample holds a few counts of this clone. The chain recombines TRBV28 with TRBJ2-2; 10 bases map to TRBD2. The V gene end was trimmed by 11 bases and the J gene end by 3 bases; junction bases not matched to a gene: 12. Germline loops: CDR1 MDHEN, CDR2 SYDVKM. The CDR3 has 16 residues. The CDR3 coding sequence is TGTGCCGCGGGGGCTAGCGGGAGTCCACACACCGGGGAGCTGTTTTTT. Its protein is CAAGASGSPHTGELFF.

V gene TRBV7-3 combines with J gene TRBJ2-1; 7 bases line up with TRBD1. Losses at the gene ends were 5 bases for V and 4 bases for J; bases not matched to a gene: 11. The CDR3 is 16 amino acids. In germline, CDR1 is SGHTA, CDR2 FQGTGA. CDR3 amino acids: CASSLEGGFGYNEQFF. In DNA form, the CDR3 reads TGTGCCAGCAGCCTGGAAGGGGGCTTTGGTTACAATGAGCAGTTCTTC.

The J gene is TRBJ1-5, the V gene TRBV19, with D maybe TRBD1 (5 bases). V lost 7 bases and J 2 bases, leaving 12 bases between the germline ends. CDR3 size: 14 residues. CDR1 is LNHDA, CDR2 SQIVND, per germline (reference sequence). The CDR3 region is CASMDGGGNQPQHF. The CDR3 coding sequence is TGTGCCAGTATGGACGGGGGAGGCAATCAGCCCCAGCATTTT.

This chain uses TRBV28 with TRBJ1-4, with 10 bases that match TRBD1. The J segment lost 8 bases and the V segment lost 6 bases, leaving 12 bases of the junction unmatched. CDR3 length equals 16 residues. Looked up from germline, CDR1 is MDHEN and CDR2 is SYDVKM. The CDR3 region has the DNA TGTGCCAGCAGACCTACCACAGGACAGGGGGGCGAAAAACTGTTTTTT. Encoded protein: CASRPTTGQGGEKLFF.

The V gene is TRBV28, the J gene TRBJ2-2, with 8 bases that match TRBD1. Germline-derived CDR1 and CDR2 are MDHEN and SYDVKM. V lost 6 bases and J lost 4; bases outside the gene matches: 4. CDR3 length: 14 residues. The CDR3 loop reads CASSRTGFTGELFF. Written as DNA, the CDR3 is TGTGCCAGCAGCCGGACAGGGTTCACCGGGGAGCTGTTTTTT.

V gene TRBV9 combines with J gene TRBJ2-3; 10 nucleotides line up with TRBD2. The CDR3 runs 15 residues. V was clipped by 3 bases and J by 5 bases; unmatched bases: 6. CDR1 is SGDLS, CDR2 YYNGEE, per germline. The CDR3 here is CASSASGRGGDTQYF. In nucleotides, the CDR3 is TGTGCCAGCAGCGCGAGCGGGAGGGGAGGAGATACGCAGTATTTT.

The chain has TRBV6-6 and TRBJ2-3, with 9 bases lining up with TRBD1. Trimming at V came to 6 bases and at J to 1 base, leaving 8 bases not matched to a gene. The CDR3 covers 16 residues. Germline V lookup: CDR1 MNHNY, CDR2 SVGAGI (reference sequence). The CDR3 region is CASSTPGQGRTDTQYF. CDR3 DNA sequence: TGTGCCAGCAGCACGCCGGGACAGGGTCGCACAGATACGCAGTATTTT.

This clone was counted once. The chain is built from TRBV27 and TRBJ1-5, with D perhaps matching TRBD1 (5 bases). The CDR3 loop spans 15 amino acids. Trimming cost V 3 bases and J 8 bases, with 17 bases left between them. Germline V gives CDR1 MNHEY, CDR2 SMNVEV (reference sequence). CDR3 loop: CASSLAGETLKPQHF. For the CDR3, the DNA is TGTGCCAGCAGTTTGGCGGGGGAAACGTTAAAGCCCCAGCATTTT.

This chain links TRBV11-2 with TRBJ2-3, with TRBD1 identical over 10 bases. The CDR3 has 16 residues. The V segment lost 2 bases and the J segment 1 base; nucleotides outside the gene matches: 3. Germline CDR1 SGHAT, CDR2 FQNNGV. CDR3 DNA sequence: TGTGCCAGCAGCTTATGGGGGACAGGGGGCACAGATACGCAGTATTTT. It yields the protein CASSLWGTGGTDTQYF.

Here the CDR3 reads CSVEDRYGYTF. CDR3 bases: TGCAGCGTTGAAGATCGGTATGGCTACACCTTC. The chain links TRBV29-1 to TRBJ1-2; no clear D gene. V was trimmed by 0 bases and J by 5 bases, leaving 4 bases between them. Germline V gene data show CDR1 as SQVTM and CDR2 as ANQGSEA. The CDR3 is 11 amino acids.

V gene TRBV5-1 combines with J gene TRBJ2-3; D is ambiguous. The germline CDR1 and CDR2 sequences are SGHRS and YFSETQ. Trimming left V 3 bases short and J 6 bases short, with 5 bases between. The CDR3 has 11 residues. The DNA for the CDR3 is TGCGCCAGCAGCTATGAGGATACGCAGTATTTT. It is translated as CASSYEDTQYF.

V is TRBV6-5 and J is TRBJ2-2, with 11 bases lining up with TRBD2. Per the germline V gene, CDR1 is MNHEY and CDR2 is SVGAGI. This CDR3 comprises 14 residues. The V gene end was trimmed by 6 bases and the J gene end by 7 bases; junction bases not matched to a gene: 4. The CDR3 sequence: CASRLAGAIGELFF. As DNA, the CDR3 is TGTGCCAGCAGACTAGCGGGAGCTATCGGGGAGCTGTTTTTT.

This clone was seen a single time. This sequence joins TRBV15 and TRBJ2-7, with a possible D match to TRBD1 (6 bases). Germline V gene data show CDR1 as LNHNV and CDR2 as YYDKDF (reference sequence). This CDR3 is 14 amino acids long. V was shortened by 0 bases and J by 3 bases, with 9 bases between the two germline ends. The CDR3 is CATSRDGRGYEQYF. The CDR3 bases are TGTGCCACCAGCAGAGACGGCAGGGGCTACGAGCAGTACTTC.

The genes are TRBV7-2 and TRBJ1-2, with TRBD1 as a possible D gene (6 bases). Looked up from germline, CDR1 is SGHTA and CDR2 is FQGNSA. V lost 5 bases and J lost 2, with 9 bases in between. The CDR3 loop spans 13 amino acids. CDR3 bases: TGTGCCAGCAGCCCGGACAGAAACTATGGCTACACCTTC. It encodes CASSPDRNYGYTF.

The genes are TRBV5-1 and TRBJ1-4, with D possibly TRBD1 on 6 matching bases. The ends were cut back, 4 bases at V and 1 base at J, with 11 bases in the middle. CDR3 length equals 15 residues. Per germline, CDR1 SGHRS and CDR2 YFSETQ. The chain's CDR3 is CASSITGITNEKLFF. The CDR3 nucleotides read TGCGCCAGCAGCATCACAGGGATAACTAATGAAAAACTGTTTTTT. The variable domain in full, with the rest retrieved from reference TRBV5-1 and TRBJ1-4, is KAGVTQTPRYLIKTRGQQVTLSCSPISGHRSVSWYQQTPGQGLQFLFEYFSETQRNKGNFPGRFSGRQFSNSRSEMNVSTLELGDSALYLCASSITGITNEKLFFGSGTQLSVL.

CDR3 region: CASSLARAGDKQYF. CDR3 in DNA: TGCGCCAGCAGCTTGGCCAGAGCGGGAGACAAGCAGTATTTT. The chain links TRBV5-1 to TRBJ2-3; 8 nucleotides agree with TRBD2. This CDR3 spans 14 amino acids. CDR1 SGHRS and CDR2 YFSETQ come from the germline V gene. Losses at the gene ends were 0 bases for V and 11 bases for J; bases not matched to a gene: 8.

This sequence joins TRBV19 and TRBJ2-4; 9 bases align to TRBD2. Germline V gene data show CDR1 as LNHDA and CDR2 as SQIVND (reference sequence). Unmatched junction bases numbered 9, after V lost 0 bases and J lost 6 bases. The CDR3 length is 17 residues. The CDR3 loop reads CASSIDLIAGAVNIQYF. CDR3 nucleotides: TGTGCCAGTAGTATAGATCTAATAGCGGGAGCGGTAAACATTCAGTACTTC.

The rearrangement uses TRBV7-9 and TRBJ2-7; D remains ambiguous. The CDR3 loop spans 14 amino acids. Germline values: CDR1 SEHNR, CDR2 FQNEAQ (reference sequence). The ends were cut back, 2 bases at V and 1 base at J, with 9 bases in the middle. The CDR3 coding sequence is TGTGCCAGCAGCTTAAGCGCGCAGTCCTACGAGCAGTACTTC. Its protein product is CASSLSAQSYEQYF. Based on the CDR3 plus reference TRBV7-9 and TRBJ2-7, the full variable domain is DTGVSQNPRHKITKRGQNVTFRCDPISEHNRLYWYRQTLGQGPEFLTYFQNEAQLEKSRLLSDRFSAERPKGSFSTLEIQRTEQGDSAMYLCASSLSAQSYEQYFGPGTRLTVT.

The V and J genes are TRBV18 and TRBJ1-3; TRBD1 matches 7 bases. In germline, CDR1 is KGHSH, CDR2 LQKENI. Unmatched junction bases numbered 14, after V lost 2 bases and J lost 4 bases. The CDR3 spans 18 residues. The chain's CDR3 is CASSPFVQGSGSGNTIYF. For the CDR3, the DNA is TGTGCCAGCTCACCATTCGTACAGGGGAGTGGGTCCGGAAACACCATATATTTT.

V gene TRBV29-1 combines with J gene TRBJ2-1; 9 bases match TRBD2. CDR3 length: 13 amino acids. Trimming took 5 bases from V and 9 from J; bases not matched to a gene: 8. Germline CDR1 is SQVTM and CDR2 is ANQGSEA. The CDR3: CSVLGGRAGEQFF. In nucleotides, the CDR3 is TGCAGCGTTTTGGGCGGGAGGGCCGGTGAGCAGTTCTTC.

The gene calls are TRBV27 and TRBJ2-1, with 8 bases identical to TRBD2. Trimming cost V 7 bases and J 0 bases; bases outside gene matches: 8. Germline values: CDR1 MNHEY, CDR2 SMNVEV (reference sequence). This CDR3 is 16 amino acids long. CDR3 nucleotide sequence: TGTGCCAGCACCAAGCTCAGCGGGAGCTCCTACAATGAGCAGTTCTTC. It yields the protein CASTKLSGSSYNEQFF.

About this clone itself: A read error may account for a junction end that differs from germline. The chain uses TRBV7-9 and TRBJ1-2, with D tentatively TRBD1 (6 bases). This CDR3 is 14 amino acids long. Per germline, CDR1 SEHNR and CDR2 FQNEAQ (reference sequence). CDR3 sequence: CASSLEAGGGHPRF. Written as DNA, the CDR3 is TGTGCCAGCAGCTTAGAAGCGGGGGGGGGCCACCCGCGCTTC.

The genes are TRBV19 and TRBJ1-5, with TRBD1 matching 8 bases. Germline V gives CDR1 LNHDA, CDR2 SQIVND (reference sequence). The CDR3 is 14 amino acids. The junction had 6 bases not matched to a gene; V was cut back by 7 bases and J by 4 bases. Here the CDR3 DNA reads TGTGCCAGTACGCACGGACAGGGAAATCAGCCCCAGCATTTT. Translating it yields CASTHGQGNQPQHF.

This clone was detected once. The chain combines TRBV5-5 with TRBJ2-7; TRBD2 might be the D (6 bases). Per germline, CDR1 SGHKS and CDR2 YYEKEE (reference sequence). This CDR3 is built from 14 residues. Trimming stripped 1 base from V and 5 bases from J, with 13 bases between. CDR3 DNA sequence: TGTGCCAGCAGCTTGAACGGGAGATCCAACGAGCAGTACTTC. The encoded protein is CASSLNGRSNEQYF.

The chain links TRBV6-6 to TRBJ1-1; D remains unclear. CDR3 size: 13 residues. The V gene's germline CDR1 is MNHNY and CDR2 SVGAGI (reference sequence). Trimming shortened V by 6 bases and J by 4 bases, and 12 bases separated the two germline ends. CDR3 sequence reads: CASSSPEGTEAFF. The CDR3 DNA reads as TGTGCCAGCAGCTCCCCTGAGGGCACTGAAGCTTTCTTT.

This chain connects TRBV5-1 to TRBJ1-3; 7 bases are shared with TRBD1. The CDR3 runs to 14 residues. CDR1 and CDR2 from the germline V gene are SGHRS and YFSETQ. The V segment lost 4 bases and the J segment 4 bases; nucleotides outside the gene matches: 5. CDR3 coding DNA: TGCGCCAGCAGCCCCGACAGGGAGGGAAACACCATATATTTT. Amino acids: CASSPDREGNTIYF.

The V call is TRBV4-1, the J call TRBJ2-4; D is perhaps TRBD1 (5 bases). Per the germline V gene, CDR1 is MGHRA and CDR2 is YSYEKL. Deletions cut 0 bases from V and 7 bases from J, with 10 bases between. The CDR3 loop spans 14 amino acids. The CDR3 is CASSQEGRLNIQYF. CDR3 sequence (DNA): TGCGCCAGCAGCCAAGAGGGGCGTCTGAACATTCAGTACTTC.

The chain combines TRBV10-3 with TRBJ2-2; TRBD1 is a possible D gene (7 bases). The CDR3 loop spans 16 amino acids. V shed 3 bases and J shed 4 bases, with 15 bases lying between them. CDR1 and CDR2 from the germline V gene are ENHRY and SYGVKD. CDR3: CAISEGQGGSTGELFF. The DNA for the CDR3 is TGTGCCATCAGTGAAGGGCAGGGGGGAAGCACCGGGGAGCTGTTTTTT.

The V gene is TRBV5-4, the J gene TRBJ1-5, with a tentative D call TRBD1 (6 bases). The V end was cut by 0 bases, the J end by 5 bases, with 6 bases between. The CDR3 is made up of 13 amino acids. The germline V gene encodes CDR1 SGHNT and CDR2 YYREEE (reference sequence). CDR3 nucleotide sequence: TGTGCCAGCAGCTTGGCAGGGGATCAGCCCCAGCATTTT. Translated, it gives CASSLAGDQPQHF. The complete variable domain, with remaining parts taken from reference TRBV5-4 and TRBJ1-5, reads ETGVTQSPTHLIKTRGQQVTLRCSSQSGHNTVSWYQQALGQGPQFIFQYYREEENGRGNFPPRFSGLQFPNYSSELNVNALELDDSALYLCASSLAGDQPQHFGDGTRLSIL.

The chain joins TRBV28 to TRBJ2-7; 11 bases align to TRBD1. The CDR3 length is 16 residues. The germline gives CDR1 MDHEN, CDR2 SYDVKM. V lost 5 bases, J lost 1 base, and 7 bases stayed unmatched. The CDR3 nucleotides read TGTGCCAGCAGTCTATCCGGGACAGGGGGTTCCTACGAGCAGTACTTC. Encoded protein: CASSLSGTGGSYEQYF. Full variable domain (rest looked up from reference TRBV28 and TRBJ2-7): DVKVTQSSRYLVKRTGEKVFLECVQDMDHENMFWYRQDPGLGLRLIYFSYDVKMKEKGDIPEGYSVSREKKERFSLILESASTNQTSMYLCASSLSGTGGSYEQYFGPGTRLTVT.

The DNA of the CDR3 is TGTGCCAGCCGATACAGGGGGACTAATGAAAAACTGTTTTTT. The encoded protein is CASRYRGTNEKLFF. The chain combines TRBV6-6 with TRBJ1-4, with 8 bases fitting TRBD1. Unmatched junction bases numbered 4, after V lost 8 bases and J lost 2 bases. The length of the CDR3 is 14 residues. Germline CDR1 reads MNHNY; CDR2 reads SVGAGI (reference sequence).

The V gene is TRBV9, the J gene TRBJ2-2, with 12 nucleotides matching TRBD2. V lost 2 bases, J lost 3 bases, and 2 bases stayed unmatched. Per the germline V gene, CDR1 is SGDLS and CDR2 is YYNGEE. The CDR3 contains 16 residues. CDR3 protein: CASSVLAGGDTGELFF. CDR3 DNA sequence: TGTGCCAGCAGCGTCCTAGCGGGAGGGGACACCGGGGAGCTGTTTTTT.